The 32 T cell receptor beta chains presented below share a single source sample, sequenced in a study of cytomegalovirus exposure and HLA in healthy donors. The primer mix had 60 Vbeta and 13 Jbeta primers. Measured with immunoSEQ multiplex PCR; TCRdb has only the in-frame clones, and not every one. The table includes roughly 100,000 clones, around 80% detected once. The sample was PBMCs. These receptor sequences come from a male donor in good health and CMV-seronegative.

The chain combines TRBV2 with TRBJ1-5, with a possible D match to TRBD1 (6 bases). The CDR3 covers 14 residues. The ends were cut back, 3 bases at V and 9 bases at J, with 15 bases in the middle. Germline V gives CDR1 SNHLY, CDR2 FYNNEI. CDR3 bases: TGTGCCAGCAGTGACTTGTCAGGGGTTATGCCCCAGCATTTT. It specifies CASSDLSGVMPQHF.

The genes are TRBV19 and TRBJ1-5; D gene unclear. The CDR3 loop spans 12 amino acids. V gave up 7 bases and J gave up 6 bases, with 10 bases separating them. CDR1 is LNHDA, CDR2 SQIVND, per germline (reference sequence). The CDR3 sequence is CASTSFGQPQHF. CDR3 in DNA: TGTGCCAGTACTTCATTCGGTCAGCCCCAGCATTTT.

The table lists this clone with a count of one. The chain employs TRBV21-1 and TRBJ1-4; the table's D call of TRBD1 was not tested on the DNA. TRBV21-1 is a pseudogene. The CDR3 extends over 14 amino acids. The CDR3 DNA sequence: TGTGCCAGCAGCCTGGACAGGGTGATTGAAAAACTGTTTTTT. The encoded protein is CASSLDRVIEKLFF.

As for this clone: A junction boundary mismatches the germline segment, possibly from a read error. The CDR3, as DNA: TGTGCCAGCAGCCCTAGGGGGCAGGGGGTCTACGGGCAGTACTTC. This translates into CASSPRGQGVYGQYF. The rearrangement uses TRBV6-1 and TRBJ2-7; 7 bases are a match to TRBD1. The CDR3 length is 15 residues. The germline V gene encodes CDR1 MNHNS and CDR2 SASEGT.

The chain combines TRBV2 with TRBJ2-1; 7 bases fit TRBD2. Germline V gene lookup returns CDR1 SNHLY and CDR2 FYNNEI. The length of the CDR3 is 14 residues. V gave up 8 bases and J gave up 7 bases; unmatched junction bases: 11. In DNA, the CDR3 is TGTGCCAGCCTGGGACTACGCCTATATAATGAGCAGTTCTTC. Amino acids: CASLGLRLYNEQFF.

This chain links TRBV5-1 with TRBJ1-1; maybe TRBD1 (5 bases). The ends were cut back, 7 bases at V and 1 base at J, with 20 bases in the middle. The CDR3 loop spans 16 amino acids. The germline gives CDR1 SGHRS, CDR2 YFSETQ. The CDR3 DNA is TGCGCCAGCCAGCTTGACCCAGGGAACCGGAACACTGAAGCTTTCTTT. It encodes CASQLDPGNRNTEAFF.

The chain couples TRBV11-2 to TRBJ1-3; 8 nucleotides agree with TRBD1. Germline assignment: CDR1 SGHAT and CDR2 FQNNGV. The CDR3 extends over 17 amino acids. Trimming took 5 bases from V and 0 from J; bases not matched to a gene: 9. This chain's CDR3 is CASSPWDRPNSGNTIYF. CDR3 DNA: TGTGCCAGCAGCCCCTGGGACAGGCCCAACTCTGGAAACACCATATATTTT.

The CDR3 sequence: CASSITSGDYNEQFF. DNA of the CDR3: TGTGCCAGCAGCATTACTAGCGGGGACTACAATGAGCAGTTCTTC. The chain combines TRBV9 with TRBJ2-1, with TRBD2 matching over 10 bases. Germline CDR1 and CDR2: SGDLS and YYNGEE. Germline trimming cut 4 bases from V and 3 bases from J; bases unmatched to any gene: 4. This CDR3 has 15 residues.

The chain carries TRBV30 and TRBJ2-7, with 8 bases aligning to TRBD2. Germline V gives CDR1 GTSNPN, CDR2 SVGIG (reference sequence). The J segment lost 4 bases and the V segment lost 5 bases, leaving 13 bases of the junction unmatched. The CDR3 contains 15 residues. CDR3 nucleotides: TGTGCCTGGGGCGCACCCGGGACTAGGGGTTACGAGCAGTACTTC. It translates to CAWGAPGTRGYEQYF.

The CDR3 is CASSLAFTYEQYF. The CDR3 DNA follows: TGTGCCAGCAGCTTAGCCTTTACCTACGAGCAGTACTTC. The chain joins TRBV7-9 to TRBJ2-7; D not certain. Per the germline V gene, CDR1 is SEHNR and CDR2 is FQNEAQ (reference sequence). This CDR3 region has 13 residues. Trimming cost V 0 bases and J 2 bases, with 5 bases left between them.

Only a few counts were recorded for this clone. This CDR3 is CASSYGRELFF. In DNA form, the CDR3 reads TGTGCCAGCAGTTACGGGCGGGAGCTGTTTTTT. This chain uses TRBV6-6 with TRBJ2-2; D unclear. V lost 2 bases to trimming and J lost 9 bases, with 4 bases between them. Per the germline V gene, CDR1 is MNHNY and CDR2 is SVGAGI (reference sequence). CDR3 length equals 11 residues.

This clone came up once. V usage is TRBV14 and J usage is TRBJ2-7, with D possibly matching TRBD2 (6 bases). V shed 4 bases and J shed 7 bases, with 17 bases lying between them. CDR1 is SGHDN and CDR2 is FVKESK in the germline V gene. The CDR3 length is 14 residues. CDR3 loop: CASSPGVPGREQYF. In DNA, the CDR3 is TGTGCCAGCAGCCCGGGGGTGCCAGGGCGGGAGCAGTACTTC.

This chain links TRBV28 with TRBJ2-3; the D gene is possibly TRBD2 (7 bases). Between the trimmed V and J ends, which lost 11 bases and 0 bases, there was a span of 15 bases. The CDR3 length is 14 residues. CDR1 MDHEN and CDR2 SYDVKM come from the germline V gene. This CDR3 reads CAGGGGGSTDTQYF. In nucleotides, the CDR3 is TGTGCCGGCGGAGGGGGAGGGAGCACAGATACGCAGTATTTT. The complete variable domain, with remaining parts taken from reference TRBV28 and TRBJ2-3, reads DVKVTQSSRYLVKRTGEKVFLECVQDMDHENMFWYRQDPGLGLRLIYFSYDVKMKEKGDIPEGYSVSREKKERFSLILESASTNQTSMYLCAGGGGGSTDTQYFGPGTRLTVL.

This clone has only one observation. The rearrangement uses TRBV25-1 and TRBJ2-6; 8 positions agree with TRBD1. The germline gives CDR1 MGHDK, CDR2 SYGVNS. The J segment lost 3 bases and the V segment lost 2 bases, leaving 3 bases of the junction unmatched. The CDR3 contains 16 residues. The CDR3 DNA is TGTGCCAGCAGTGAAGCAGGGGGCTATGGGGCCAACGTCCTGACTTTC. Protein product: CASSEAGGYGANVLTF.

V is TRBV16 and J is TRBJ2-7, with D tentatively TRBD1 (6 bases). The germline V and J ends were trimmed by 4 bases and 2 bases, with 6 bases remaining between them. CDR3 length equals 12 residues. The germline CDR1 and CDR2 sequences are KGHSY and FQNENV. CDR3 nucleotide sequence: TGTGCCAGCAGCCGGACAGCCTACGAGCAGTACTTC. This translates into CASSRTAYEQYF.

V is TRBV18 and J is TRBJ2-7; possible D gene TRBD1, 6 bases. The CDR3 is made up of 13 amino acids. Trimming cost V 2 bases and J 6 bases, with 11 bases left between them. In germline, CDR1 is KGHSH, CDR2 LQKENI. For the CDR3, the DNA is TGTGCCAGCTCACCAGGACAGCCTTCCGAGCAGTACTTC. It specifies CASSPGQPSEQYF. The whole variable domain, remainder taken from reference TRBV18 and TRBJ2-7, is NAGVMQNPRHLVRRRGQEARLRCSPMKGHSHVYWYRQLPEEGLKFMVYLQKENIIDESGMPKERFSAEFPKEGPSILRIQQVVRGDSAAYFCASSPGQPSEQYFGPGTRLTVT.

The chain recombines TRBV6-5 with TRBJ1-2; 10 positions agree with TRBD1. V dropped 0 bases and J dropped 5; count of bases not matched to a gene: 3. The CDR3 is 15 residues long. In germline, CDR1 is MNHEY, CDR2 SVGAGI. CDR3 bases: TGTGCCAGCAGTTACTCGACAGGGGGCTTTTATGGCTACACCTTC. This sequence encodes CASSYSTGGFYGYTF.

This clone was picked up one time. J is TRBJ2-1 and V is TRBV6-5, with D possibly being TRBD2 (5 bases). V gave up 5 bases and J gave up 0 bases, with 11 bases separating them. The CDR3 runs 15 residues. From germline, CDR1 is MNHEY and CDR2 SVGAGI. CDR3 nucleotide sequence: TGTGCCAGCAGTCTAGCCGAGAGCTCCTACAATGAGCAGTTCTTC. It encodes CASSLAESSYNEQFF.

This chain joins TRBV2 and TRBJ2-5, with 8 nucleotides matching TRBD1. J lost 1 base, V lost 11 bases, and 9 bases had no gene match. This CDR3 has 14 residues. Germline CDR1 SNHLY, CDR2 FYNNEI. CDR3 DNA: TGTGCCGGAGCCTCGGACAGGGCCCAAGAGACCCAGTACTTC. It translates to CAGASDRAQETQYF.

V gene TRBV4-1 combines with J gene TRBJ1-2; 7 bases agree with TRBD1. The V gene end was trimmed by 0 bases and the J gene end by 14 bases; junction bases not matched to a gene: 6. From germline, CDR1 is MGHRA and CDR2 YSYEKL. The CDR3 extends over 12 amino acids. The CDR3 loop is CASSQEKGTATF. For the CDR3, the DNA is TGCGCCAGCAGCCAAGAAAAAGGGACAGCAACCTTC.

This clone was found once. The chain uses TRBV19 and TRBJ2-7; 7 positions match TRBD2. Germline V gene lookup returns CDR1 LNHDA and CDR2 SQIVND (reference sequence). This CDR3 has 17 amino acids. V lost 1 base and J lost 3; bases outside the gene matches: 12. The CDR3 here is CASSIGPFSGIVYEQYF. As DNA, the CDR3 is TGTGCCAGTAGTATAGGCCCCTTCAGCGGGATCGTCTACGAGCAGTACTTC.

This chain uses TRBV4-1 with TRBJ2-2; 10 bases fit TRBD2. CDR1 and CDR2 from the germline V gene are MGHRA and YSYEKL. Unmatched junction bases numbered 15, after V lost 0 bases and J lost 8 bases. The CDR3 sequence is 19 residues long. CDR3 sequence: CASSQDILSGRAEVGELFF. The CDR3 region has the DNA TGCGCCAGCAGCCAAGATATACTAAGCGGGAGGGCCGAGGTGGGGGAGCTGTTTTTT.

The rearrangement links TRBV19 to TRBJ2-6; 7 nucleotides line up with TRBD2. The CDR3 is 16 residues long. The V segment lost 7 bases and the J segment 3 bases; nucleotides outside the gene matches: 9. The V gene's germline CDR1 is LNHDA and CDR2 SQIVND (reference sequence). The CDR3 reads CASIDSPGGGANVLTF. The CDR3 DNA sequence: TGTGCCAGTATTGACAGCCCGGGAGGTGGGGCCAACGTCCTGACTTTC.

The gene calls are TRBV18 and TRBJ2-7, with 8 bases identical to TRBD1. Germline V lookup: CDR1 KGHSH, CDR2 LQKENI. The CDR3 covers 14 residues. V trimming: 6 bases; J trimming: 0 bases; junction bases outside the gene matches: 4. The CDR3 reads CASSTGGSSYEQYF. The CDR3 nucleotides read TGTGCCAGCTCTACAGGGGGGAGCTCCTACGAGCAGTACTTC.

The V call is TRBV4-1, the J call TRBJ2-7, with D possibly TRBD2 on 6 matching bases. CDR1 and CDR2 (germline): MGHRA, YSYEKL. Trimming took off 2 bases at V and 1 base at J, with 12 bases between the two ends. The CDR3 length is 15 residues. CDR3 amino acids: CASSQRETPSYEQYF. CDR3 nucleotide sequence: TGCGCCAGCAGCCAACGGGAGACGCCATCCTACGAGCAGTACTTC.

Details on this clone: This is likely a read error, given that the CDR3 carries no conserved phenylalanine or tryptophan at its end. Because the CDR3's place on the DNA is in doubt, the DNA is left out and the CDR3 is given as listed by TCRdb. The rearrangement links TRBV6-5 to TRBJ2-2; no DNA check was done on the table's D call, TRBD2. Inclusive of both ends, the CDR3 amounts to 14 amino acids. The germline V gene encodes CDR1 MNHEY and CDR2 SVGAGI. The CDR3 region is CASSRTPNTGELLL.

This clone was found a few times. The chain uses TRBV4-3 and TRBJ2-5, with 10 nucleotides matching TRBD2. This CDR3 has 16 residues. J gave up 5 bases and V 0 bases, and 6 bases lay outside the gene matches. Looked up from germline, CDR1 is LGHNA and CDR2 is YSLEER. For the CDR3, the DNA is TGCGCCAGCAGCCAAGATCCAGCGGGAGGGTCGGAGACCCAGTACTTC. It codes for CASSQDPAGGSETQYF.

The chain combines TRBV2 with TRBJ1-3, with D perhaps TRBD1 (5 bases). CDR3 length: 14 amino acids. The germline V gene encodes CDR1 SNHLY and CDR2 FYNNEI. The V end was cut by 7 bases, the J end by 0 bases, with 10 bases between. The CDR3 here is CASKVDSSGNTIYF. The CDR3 bases are TGTGCCAGCAAGGTCGACAGCTCTGGAAACACCATATATTTT.

The CDR3 DNA follows: TGCGCCAGCAGTCAATCGGTAGGAGGGTCTGGAAACACCATATATTTT. Protein sequence: CASSQSVGGSGNTIYF. This chain uses TRBV23-1 with TRBJ1-3, with D hard to call. TRBV23-1 carries the ORF label, with uncertain function. The CDR3 length is 16 residues. Trimming took 0 bases from V and 1 from J, leaving 10 bases between them.

CDR3 sequence: CASSHGTSRLTDTQYF. DNA of the CDR3: TGCGCCAGCAGCCATGGGACTAGCCGGCTCACAGATACGCAGTATTTT. J is TRBJ2-3 and V is TRBV4-3; TRBD2 matches 9 bases. The CDR3 sequence is 16 residues long. The V gene end was trimmed by 3 bases and the J gene end by 2 bases; junction bases not matched to a gene: 6. Germline lookup yields CDR1 LGHNA and CDR2 YSLEER.

Comments on this clone: An end of the junction does not agree with germline; a read error may underlie this. This chain links TRBV7-7 with TRBJ2-5; possibly TRBD2 for D (5 bases). The V gene's germline CDR1 is SSHAT and CDR2 FNYEAQ (reference sequence). The CDR3 loop spans 14 amino acids. CDR3 bases: TGTGCTAGCAGCGTAGGCACCGGGGTTAGGACCCAGTACTTC. The encoded protein is CASSVGTGVRTQYF.

This clone was seen only once. V and J are TRBV7-8 and TRBJ1-2, with D unresolved. Trimming removed 1 base from V and 14 bases from J, with 11 bases in between. This CDR3 has 11 residues. The germline V gene has CDR1 SGHVS and CDR2 FQNEAQ. The CDR3 nucleotides are TGTGCCAGCAGCTTAGATGTGTTCAGGACCTTC. Translated: CASSLDVFRTF.